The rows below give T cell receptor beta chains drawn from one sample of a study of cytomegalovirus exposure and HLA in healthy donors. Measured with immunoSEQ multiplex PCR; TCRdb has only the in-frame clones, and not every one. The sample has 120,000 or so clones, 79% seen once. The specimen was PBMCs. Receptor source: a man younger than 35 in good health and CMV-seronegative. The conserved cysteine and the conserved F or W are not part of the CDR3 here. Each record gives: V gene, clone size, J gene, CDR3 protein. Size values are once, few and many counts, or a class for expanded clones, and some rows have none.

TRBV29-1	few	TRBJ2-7	SVVGGLAVGAYEQY
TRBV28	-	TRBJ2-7	ASRTSGSVYEQY
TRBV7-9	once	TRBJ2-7	ASSFRTSGGGYEQY
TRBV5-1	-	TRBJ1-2	ASRKTGAHGYT
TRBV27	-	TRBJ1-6	ASSFLHGMDNSPLH
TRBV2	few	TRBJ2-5	ASSARRGGWEETQY
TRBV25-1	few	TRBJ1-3	ASSEGASSGNTIY
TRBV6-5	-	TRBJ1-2	ASSPRTGVNYGYT
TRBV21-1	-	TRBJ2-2	ASSKEPRGLAGRYANTGELF
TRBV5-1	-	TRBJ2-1	ASSLVGGAYNEQF
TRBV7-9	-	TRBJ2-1	ASSRKIRLALPYNEQF
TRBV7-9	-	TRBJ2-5	ASSLSAGQETQY
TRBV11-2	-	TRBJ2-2	ASSSGLANTGELF
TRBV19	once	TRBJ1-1	ASSLTGAGPEAF
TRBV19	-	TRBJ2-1	ASSTLRDEQF
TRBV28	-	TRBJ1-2	ASSGGGLYGYT
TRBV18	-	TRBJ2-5	ASSQTGQETQY
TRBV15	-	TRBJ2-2	ATSRGALGNTGELF
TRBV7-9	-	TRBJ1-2	ASNPIGSGDGYT
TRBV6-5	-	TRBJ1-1	ASRAEHMNTEAF
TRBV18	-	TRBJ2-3	ASSPVQNTDTQY
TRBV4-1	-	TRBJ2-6	ASSQGPRLGSGANVLT
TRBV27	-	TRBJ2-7	ASSLASSYEQY
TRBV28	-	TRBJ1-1	ASSTTGTGGGTEAF
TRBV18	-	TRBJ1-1	ASSPPNGEGTF
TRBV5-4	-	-	ASSPGQGAYEQY
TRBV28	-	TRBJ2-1	ASSRGEGAGGEQF
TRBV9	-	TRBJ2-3	ASSPRTSYTDTQY
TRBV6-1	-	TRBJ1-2	ASIGPGGSGYT
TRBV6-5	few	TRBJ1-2	ASSPGTGAYYGYT
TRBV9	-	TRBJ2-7	ASSVGWTSGSDEQY
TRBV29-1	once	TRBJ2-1	SVTGQGTSSYNEQF
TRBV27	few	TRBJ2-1	ASSFPVGPRGLSEQF
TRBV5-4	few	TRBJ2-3	ASSQEEGYPTDTQY
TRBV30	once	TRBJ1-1	AWSWSRTGADTEAF
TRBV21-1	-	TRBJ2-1	ASSKALAGGNEQF
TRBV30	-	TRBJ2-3	AWSGGGSLDTQY
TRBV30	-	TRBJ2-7	ASSWGQLYEQY
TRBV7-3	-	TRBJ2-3	ASSLTTSGSPDTQY
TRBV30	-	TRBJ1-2	AWVDQGRRQNYGYT
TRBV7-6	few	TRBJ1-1	ASSHQGNTEAF
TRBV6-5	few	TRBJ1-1	ASSGSIREAF
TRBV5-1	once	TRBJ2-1	ASSSTGNAYNEQF
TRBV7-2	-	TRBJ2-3	ASRAGGTSTDTQY
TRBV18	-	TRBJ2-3	ASSPGQGTDTQY